Following are 30 T cell receptor beta chains from one sample sequenced in a study of blood T cell repertoires in COVID-19. Sequencing was performed with immunoSEQ multiplex PCR; in TCRdb, only in-frame clones are kept and a portion is missing. The data contain roughly 250,000 clones, roughly nine tenths of them seen just once; the ten biggest clones take up about 6%. The sequenced sample consisted of PBMCs or T cells enriched from blood (not recorded which). The receptors here all came from a woman in her twenties or thirties with acute COVID-19.

This clone has a handful of counts. The chain recombines TRBV3-1 (or the pseudogene TRBV3-2) with TRBJ2-2; 11 bases map to TRBD2. Germline CDR1 is LGHDT and CDR2 is YNNKEL (reference sequence). The CDR3 sequence is 17 residues long. The junction had 8 bases not matched to a gene; V was cut back by 2 bases and J by 6 bases. CDR3 nucleotide sequence: TGTGCCAGCAGCCAATTTCTAGCGGGGGGATACCCCGGGGAGCTGTTTTTT. Its translation: CASSQFLAGGYPGELFF.

This chain links TRBV4-1 with TRBJ2-7, with 9 bases matching TRBD2. The germline V gene encodes CDR1 MGHRA and CDR2 YSYEKL. The V gene end was trimmed by 4 bases and the J gene end by 4 bases; junction bases not matched to a gene: 14. The CDR3 sequence is 17 residues long. The CDR3 DNA follows: TGCGCCAGCAGCCCCACACCGACCGCGGCGGGGGGGTACGAGCAGTACTTC. Residues: CASSPTPTAAGGYEQYF.

J is TRBJ2-5 and V is TRBV5-1; 9 bases line up with TRBD2. In germline, CDR1 is SGHRS, CDR2 YFSETQ. V shed 6 bases and J 4 bases; nucleotides not matched to a gene: 10. There are 15 residues in the CDR3. The CDR3 sequence is CASKEGAGGGETQYF. The CDR3 DNA reads as TGCGCCAGCAAGGAGGGAGCGGGGGGAGGAGAGACCCAGTACTTC.

The chain uses TRBV5-1 and TRBJ1-1; weak D call: TRBD1 (5 bases). The germline CDR1 and CDR2 sequences are SGHRS and YFSETQ. This CDR3 is 17 amino acids long. V was clipped by 3 bases and J by 1 base, with 19 bases between them. In DNA form, the CDR3 reads TGCGCCAGCAGCTCGTTTGGCCAGGGCCAACAGAACACTGAAGCTTTCTTT. Protein: CASSSFGQGQQNTEAFF. The full variable domain, its missing parts supplied by reference TRBV5-1 and TRBJ1-1, is KAGVTQTPRYLIKTRGQQVTLSCSPISGHRSVSWYQQTPGQGLQFLFEYFSETQRNKGNFPGRFSGRQFSNSRSEMNVSTLELGDSALYLCASSSFGQGQQNTEAFFGQGTRLTVV.

The V gene is TRBV7-6, the J gene TRBJ2-3; 7 positions match TRBD2. V lost 0 bases, J lost 5 bases, and 8 bases stayed unmatched. Germline V gives CDR1 SGHVS, CDR2 FNYEAQ. CDR3 length: 16 residues. CDR3 sequence reads: CASSLAATSTRDTQYF. The DNA of the CDR3 is TGTGCCAGCAGCTTAGCCGCGACTAGCACAAGAGATACGCAGTATTTT.

This chain links TRBV28 with TRBJ2-1; 7 positions agree with TRBD1. Per germline, CDR1 MDHEN and CDR2 SYDVKM. V lost 5 bases to trimming and J lost 10 bases; unmatched junction nucleotides: 8. This CDR3 has 13 residues. In DNA form, the CDR3 reads TGTGCCAGCAGTCCGACAGGGTTAAGGGAGCAGTTCTTC. Protein product: CASSPTGLREQFF.

The chain links TRBV12-5 to TRBJ1-1; D is possibly TRBD1 (5 bases). Trimming cost V 5 bases and J 4 bases, with 11 bases left between them. The CDR3 covers 13 residues. Per the germline V gene, CDR1 is LGHNT and CDR2 is FRNRAP. The CDR3 bases are TGTGCTAGTGGTAATACAGGTATCACTGAAGCTTTCTTT. This translates into CASGNTGITEAFF.

CDR3 sequence (DNA): TGTGCCATGGGACAGGGGGGAAGAAACACCATATATTTT. It is translated as CAMGQGGRNTIYF. V gene TRBV10-3 combines with J gene TRBJ1-3; 11 bases agree with TRBD1. V lost 9 bases and J lost 5; bases outside the gene matches: 3. The CDR3 sequence is 13 residues long. The germline CDR1 and CDR2 sequences are ENHRY and SYGVKD.

The V call is TRBV5-1, the J call TRBJ2-3; D call uncertain. V lost 5 bases, J lost 5 bases, and 9 bases lay in between. Germline V gene data show CDR1 as SGHRS and CDR2 as YFSETQ. The CDR3 is 12 amino acids. The CDR3 protein is CASRTGGDTQYF. The DNA of the CDR3 is TGCGCCAGCAGGACGGGTGGAGATACGCAGTATTTT.

This chain connects TRBV7-9 to TRBJ1-2; TRBD1 is a possible D gene (6 bases). The germline V gene encodes CDR1 SEHNR and CDR2 FQNEAQ (reference sequence). Trimming cost V 7 bases and J 6 bases, with 18 bases left between them. CDR3 length: 14 amino acids. In DNA, the CDR3 is TGTGCCAGCACCTCACCCTACAGGGCCCATGGCTACACCTTC. It codes for CASTSPYRAHGYTF. Using reference TRBV7-9 and TRBJ1-2 for the parts outside the CDR3, the full variable domain is DTGVSQNPRHKITKRGQNVTFRCDPISEHNRLYWYRQTLGQGPEFLTYFQNEAQLEKSRLLSDRFSAERPKGSFSTLEIQRTEQGDSAMYLCASTSPYRAHGYTFGSGTRLTVV.

This rearrangement joins TRBV19 to TRBJ1-2; 10 bases are shared with TRBD1. CDR1 and CDR2 (germline): LNHDA, SQIVND (reference sequence). The CDR3 consists of 14 residues. The J segment lost 4 bases and the V segment lost 1 base, leaving 0 bases of the junction unmatched. In DNA, the CDR3 is TGTGCCAGTAGTATAGGGACAGGGGGCTATGGCTACACCTTC. It specifies CASSIGTGGYGYTF. Full variable domain (missing parts from reference TRBV19 and TRBJ1-2): DGGITQSPKYLFRKEGQNVTLSCEQNLNHDAMYWYRQDPGQGLRLIYYSQIVNDFQKGDIAEGYSVSREKKESFPLTVTSAQKNPTAFYLCASSIGTGGYGYTFGSGTRLTVV.

This chain uses TRBV6-5 with TRBJ2-7; 8 bases are a match to TRBD2. J gave up 3 bases and V 2 bases, and 6 bases lay outside the gene matches. CDR1 is MNHEY and CDR2 is SVGAGI in the germline V gene. The CDR3 is made up of 15 amino acids. The CDR3 sequence is CASSYASGGLYEQYF. The CDR3 coding sequence is TGTGCCAGCAGTTACGCGTCGGGGGGGCTCTACGAGCAGTACTTC.

The chain recombines TRBV5-8 with TRBJ1-6; D not certain. The CDR3 is 17 amino acids. Trimming stripped 1 base from V and 9 bases from J, with 20 bases between. Germline CDR1 SGHTS, CDR2 YDEGEE. In nucleotides, the CDR3 is TGTGCCAGCAGCTTGACCCCGCAGGTATATGGTCGTTCACCCCTCCACTTT. It is translated as CASSLTPQVYGRSPLHF.

This sequence joins TRBV7-9 and TRBJ2-1, with TRBD2 as a possible D gene (6 bases). The CDR3 has 14 residues. V lost 2 bases to trimming and J lost 10 bases, with 15 bases between them. Germline CDR1 and CDR2: SEHNR and FQNEAQ (reference sequence). The DNA for the CDR3 is TGTGCCAGCAGCTTATCTAGGGTAGGACTAGAGCAGTTCTTC. Translated: CASSLSRVGLEQFF.

This sequence joins TRBV29-1 and TRBJ2-7; a weak D match, TRBD1 (7 bases). The V and J ends lost 7 bases and 0 bases respectively, with 16 bases between them. This CDR3 is built from 14 residues. Germline V CDR1 and CDR2: SQVTM, ANQGSEA. In DNA form, the CDR3 reads TGCAGCGCTCGACCAGGGGGGACCTCCTACGAGCAGTACTTC. This gives the protein CSARPGGTSYEQYF.

The chain carries TRBV2 and TRBJ2-1, with 13 positions matching TRBD2. Looked up from germline, CDR1 is SNHLY and CDR2 is FYNNEI. V trimming: 10 bases; J trimming: 9 bases; junction bases outside the gene matches: 9. The CDR3 consists of 14 residues. This CDR3 reads CATLLAGGLGEQFF. The CDR3 DNA reads TGTGCCACCTTACTAGCGGGGGGGCTTGGTGAGCAGTTCTTC.

CDR3 sequence: CASSVLEGFVGYTF. CDR3 nucleotides: TGTGCCAGCAGCGTATTAGAGGGCTTCGTTGGCTACACCTTC. The V and J genes are TRBV9 and TRBJ1-2; D gene unclear. CDR3 length: 14 amino acids. V was clipped by 1 base and J by 7 bases, with 14 bases between them. Germline assignment: CDR1 SGDLS and CDR2 YYNGEE.

The chain recombines TRBV12-5 with TRBJ1-1, with a weak D call TRBD1 (5 bases). CDR1 is LGHNT, CDR2 FRNRAP, per germline. The CDR3 runs 13 residues. Trimming removed 5 bases from V and 5 bases from J, with 12 bases in between. Here the CDR3 DNA reads TGTGCTAGTGGTCCCGGGGGAGTGACTGAAGCTTTCTTT. It encodes CASGPGGVTEAFF.

As regards this clone: The identical CDR3 is also encoded by other nucleotide sequences in the sample. This chain links TRBV5-4 with TRBJ2-1; 9 positions agree with TRBD1. The CDR3 consists of 15 residues. Germline lookup yields CDR1 SGHNT and CDR2 YYREEE (reference sequence). V shed 3 bases and J 4 bases; nucleotides not matched to a gene: 5. CDR3 in DNA: TGTGCCAGCAGCTCACCGGGACAGGGTTACAATGAGCAGTTCTTC. As protein: CASSSPGQGYNEQFF.

The rearrangement uses TRBV10-3 and TRBJ1-2, with 8 bases fitting TRBD1. The germline gives CDR1 ENHRY, CDR2 SYGVKD. The CDR3 spans 15 residues. Germline trimming cut 6 bases from V and 4 bases from J; bases unmatched to any gene: 10. CDR3 coding DNA: TGTGCCATCAGGAATCAGACAGGGGACCTCTATGGCTACACCTTC. This sequence encodes CAIRNQTGDLYGYTF.

The chain is built from TRBV6-5 and TRBJ1-2; 9 bases map to TRBD1. V shed 2 bases, J shed 2 bases, and the junction held 3 bases outside the gene matches. This CDR3 is built from 15 residues. Germline V gene sequence: CDR1 MNHEY, CDR2 SVGAGI. The CDR3, as DNA: TGTGCCAGCAGTTACCGGGACAGGGAGAACTATGGCTACACCTTC. It specifies CASSYRDRENYGYTF.

V usage is TRBV18 and J usage is TRBJ2-7; D possibly corresponds to TRBD2 (5 bases). The V gene's germline CDR1 is KGHSH and CDR2 LQKENI. CDR3 length: 13 amino acids. The V end lost 3 bases, the J end lost 3 bases, and 9 bases lay between the germline ends. The CDR3 sequence is CASSPNGDYEQYF. The CDR3 DNA follows: TGTGCCAGCTCACCCAACGGGGACTACGAGCAGTACTTC.

The rearrangement uses TRBV9 and TRBJ2-1; D perhaps matches TRBD2 (6 bases). This CDR3 contains 16 residues. The germline V gene has CDR1 SGDLS and CDR2 YYNGEE. V was pared by 0 bases and J by 4 bases, with 14 bases between. The CDR3 DNA is TGTGCCAGCAGCGTAGACCCGGGAGTGGTTTACAATGAGCAGTTCTTC. Translating it yields CASSVDPGVVYNEQFF.

This chain links TRBV28 with TRBJ1-2; no clear D gene. V was trimmed by 2 bases and J by 7 bases, leaving 5 bases between them. Germline assignment: CDR1 MDHEN and CDR2 SYDVKM. The CDR3 is 11 amino acids. The CDR3 is CASSLGVGYTF. The CDR3 nucleotides read TGTGCCAGCAGTTTAGGAGTTGGCTACACCTTC.

The rearrangement uses TRBV11-2 and TRBJ2-7; 7 bases align to TRBD1. The germline V gene has CDR1 SGHAT and CDR2 FQNNGV. The V and J ends lost 4 bases and 4 bases, in that order; junction bases with no gene match: 10. The CDR3 loop spans 15 amino acids. CDR3 amino acids: CASSSYTTGEYEQYF. CDR3 in DNA: TGTGCCAGCAGCTCCTACACTACAGGGGAGTACGAGCAGTACTTC.

This clone was counted a single time. V usage is TRBV6-2 or TRBV6-3 and J usage is TRBJ2-6, with D possibly TRBD1 on 6 matching bases. CDR1 and CDR2 from the germline V gene are MNHEY and SVGEGT. The V end lost 0 bases, the J end lost 0 bases, and 21 bases lay between the germline ends. The CDR3 has 21 amino acids. The CDR3 DNA follows: TGTGCCAGCAGTTACTCGGGGCCACTACAGGGATTAAGCTCTGGGGCCAACGTCCTGACTTTC. Translated: CASSYSGPLQGLSSGANVLTF.

The chain combines TRBV24-1 with TRBJ2-2; D remains ambiguous. Between the trimmed V and J ends, which lost 2 bases and 6 bases, there was a span of 6 bases. CDR3 length: 13 residues. Germline assignment: CDR1 KGHDR and CDR2 SFDVKD. This CDR3 reads CATSDSPAGELFF. The CDR3 region has the DNA TGTGCCACCAGTGATTCTCCAGCCGGGGAGCTGTTTTTT.

This sequence joins TRBV7-9 and TRBJ1-3; D might be TRBD1 (6 bases). Germline CDR1 is SEHNR and CDR2 is FQNEAQ (reference sequence). The V end lost 3 bases, the J end lost 3 bases, and 12 bases lay between the germline ends. CDR3 length: 15 residues. CDR3 nucleotides: TGTGCCAGCAGCTTCACAGGGCTACTTGGAAACACCATATATTTT. Encoded protein: CASSFTGLLGNTIYF.

The gene calls are TRBV29-1 and TRBJ2-1; 11 bases fit TRBD2. CDR3 length: 16 residues. Germline loops: CDR1 SQVTM, CDR2 ANQGSEA. Trimming removed 2 bases from V and 0 bases from J; junction bases left unmatched: 3. CDR3 region: CSVELTSGSSYNEQFF. The CDR3 DNA is TGCAGCGTTGAACTTACTAGCGGGAGCTCCTACAATGAGCAGTTCTTC.

V and J are TRBV28 and TRBJ2-3; D may be TRBD2 (6 bases). This CDR3 has 15 amino acids. With 5 bases removed from V and 2 bases from J, the gap between germline ends came to 14 bases. The germline V gene has CDR1 MDHEN and CDR2 SYDVKM. CDR3 DNA sequence: TGTGCCAGCAGTCCCGTGGGACTCAACACAGATACGCAGTATTTT. Translating it yields CASSPVGLNTDTQYF.